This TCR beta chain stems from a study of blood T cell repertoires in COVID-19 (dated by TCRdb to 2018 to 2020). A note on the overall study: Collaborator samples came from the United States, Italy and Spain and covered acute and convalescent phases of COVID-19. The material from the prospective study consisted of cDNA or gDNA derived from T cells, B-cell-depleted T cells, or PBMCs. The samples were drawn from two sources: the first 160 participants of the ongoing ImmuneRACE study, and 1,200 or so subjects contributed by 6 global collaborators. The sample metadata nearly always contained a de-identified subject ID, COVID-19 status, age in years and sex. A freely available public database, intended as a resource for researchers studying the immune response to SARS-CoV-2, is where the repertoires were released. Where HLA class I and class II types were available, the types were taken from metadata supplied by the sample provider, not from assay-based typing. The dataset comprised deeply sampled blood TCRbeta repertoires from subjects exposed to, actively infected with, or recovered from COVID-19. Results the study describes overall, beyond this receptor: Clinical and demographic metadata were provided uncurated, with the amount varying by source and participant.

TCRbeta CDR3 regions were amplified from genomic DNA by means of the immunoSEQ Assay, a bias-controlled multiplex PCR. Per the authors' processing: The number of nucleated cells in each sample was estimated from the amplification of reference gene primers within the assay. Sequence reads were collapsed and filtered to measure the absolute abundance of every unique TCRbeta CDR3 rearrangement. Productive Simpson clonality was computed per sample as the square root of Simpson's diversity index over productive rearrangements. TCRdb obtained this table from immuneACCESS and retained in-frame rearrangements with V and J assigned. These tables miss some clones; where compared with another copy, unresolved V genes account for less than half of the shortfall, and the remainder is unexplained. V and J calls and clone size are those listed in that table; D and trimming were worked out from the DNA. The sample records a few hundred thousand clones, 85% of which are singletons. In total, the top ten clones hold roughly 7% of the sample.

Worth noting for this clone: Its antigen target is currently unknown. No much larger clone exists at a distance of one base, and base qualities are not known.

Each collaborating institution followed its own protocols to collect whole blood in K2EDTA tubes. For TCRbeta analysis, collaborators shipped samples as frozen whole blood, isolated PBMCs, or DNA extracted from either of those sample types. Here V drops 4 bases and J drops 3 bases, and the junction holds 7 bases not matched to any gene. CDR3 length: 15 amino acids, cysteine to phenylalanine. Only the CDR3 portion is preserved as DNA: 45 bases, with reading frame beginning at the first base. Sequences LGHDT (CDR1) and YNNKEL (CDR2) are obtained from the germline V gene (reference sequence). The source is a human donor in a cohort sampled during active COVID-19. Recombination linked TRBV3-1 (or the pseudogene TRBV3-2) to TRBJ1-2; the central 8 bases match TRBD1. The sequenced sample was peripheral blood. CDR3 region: CASSLGQGIYYGYTF. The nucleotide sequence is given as TGTGCCAGCAGCCTCGGACAGGGCATTTACTATGGCTACACCTTC.